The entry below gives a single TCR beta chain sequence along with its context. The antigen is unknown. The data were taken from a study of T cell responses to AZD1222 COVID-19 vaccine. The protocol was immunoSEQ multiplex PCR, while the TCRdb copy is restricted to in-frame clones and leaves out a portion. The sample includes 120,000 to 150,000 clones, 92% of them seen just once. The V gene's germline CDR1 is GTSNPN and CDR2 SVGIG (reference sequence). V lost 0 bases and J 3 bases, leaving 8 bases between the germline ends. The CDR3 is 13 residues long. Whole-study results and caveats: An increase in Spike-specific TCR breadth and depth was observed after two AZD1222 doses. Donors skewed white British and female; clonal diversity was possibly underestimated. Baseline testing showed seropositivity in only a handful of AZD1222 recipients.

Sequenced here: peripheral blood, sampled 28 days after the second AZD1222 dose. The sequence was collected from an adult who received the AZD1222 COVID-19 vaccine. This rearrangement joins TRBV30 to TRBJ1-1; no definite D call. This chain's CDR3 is CAWSVYSYTEAFF. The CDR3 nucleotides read TGTGCCTGGAGTGTATACAGCTACACTGAAGCTTTCTTT.